A single sample gave rise to the 24 T cell receptor beta chains below, sequenced in a study of T cells after yellow fever vaccination. TCRdb fed the 5' RACE reads into MiXCR, producing one record per CDR3 protein. Of hundreds of thousands of distinct CDR3 sequences listed, under 25% are singletons. The sample here was PBMCs, taken 15 days after the yellow fever booster vaccination. These receptors came from a man aged 25-45 years who received the YFV17D yellow fever vaccine.

The V gene is TRBV29-1, the J gene TRBJ2-1, with a possible D match to TRBD2 (5 bases). Germline CDR1 and CDR2: SQVTM and ANQGSEA. The CDR3 extends over 16 amino acids. The V and J ends lost 4 bases and 0 bases respectively, with 16 bases between them. DNA for the CDR3: TGCAGCGTTGTCCCAGCGGAAGGGAGCTCCTACAATGAGCAGTTCTTC. This gives the protein CSVVPAEGSSYNEQFF.

This clonotype has just a few counts. This rearrangement joins TRBV20-1 to TRBJ2-5; TRBD2 agrees at 14 bases. CDR3 length equals 15 residues. The V gene's germline CDR1 is DFQATT and CDR2 SNEGSKA (reference sequence). Trimming at V came to 6 bases and at J to 2 bases, leaving 5 bases not matched to a gene. The CDR3 region has the DNA TGCAGTGCCCGGACTAGCGGGAGGTCTCAAGAGACCCAGTACTTC. Protein product: CSARTSGRSQETQYF.

The chain employs TRBV10-3 and TRBJ2-7, with D tentatively TRBD2 (6 bases). Trimming stripped 10 bases from V and 2 bases from J, with 18 bases between. Germline V lookup: CDR1 ENHRY, CDR2 SYGVKD. This CDR3 has 14 residues. The CDR3 DNA reads as TGTGCCAGTACCTTTGCAGCGGGTCCCTACGAGCAGTACTTC. Translation gives CASTFAAGPYEQYF.

This chain joins TRBV29-1 and TRBJ1-1; D may be TRBD1 (5 bases). With 4 bases removed from V and 3 bases from J, the gap between germline ends came to 6 bases. Per germline, CDR1 SQVTM and CDR2 ANQGSEA. The CDR3 sequence is 11 residues long. The CDR3 DNA follows: TGCAGCGTTGCCAGGGACACTGAAGCTTTCTTT. Protein product: CSVARDTEAFF.

This clonotype was recorded a few times. This rearrangement joins TRBV20-1 to TRBJ1-1; D gene unclear. CDR3 length equals 14 residues. The germline V and J ends were trimmed by 0 bases and 5 bases, with 13 bases remaining between them. Germline assignment: CDR1 DFQATT and CDR2 SNEGSKA (reference sequence). The CDR3 loop reads CSARDPRGGTEAFF. The CDR3 nucleotides read TGCAGTGCTAGAGATCCCCGGGGAGGGACTGAAGCTTTCTTT.

This clonotype was seen a handful of times. This CDR3 is CASSLARAQFF. CDR3 bases: TGTGCCAGCAGCTTGGCCCGCGCTCAGTTCTTC. The chain recombines TRBV5-6 with TRBJ2-1; D remains unclear. Between the trimmed V and J ends, which lost 0 bases and 13 bases, there was a span of 8 bases. The CDR3 covers 11 residues. The germline V gene has CDR1 SGHDT and CDR2 YYEEEE. Together with reference TRBV5-6 and TRBJ2-1, the CDR3 gives the full variable domain: DAGVTQSPTHLIKTRGQQVTLRCSPKSGHDTVSWYQQALGQGPQFIFQYYEEEERQRGNFPDRFSGHQFPNYSSELNVNALLLGDSALYLCASSLARAQFFGPGTRLTVL.

This clonotype has just a few counts. CDR3 sequence: CSARAGLAGAKNIQYF. The CDR3 DNA follows: TGCAGTGCTAGAGCGGGCCTAGCGGGGGCCAAAAACATTCAGTACTTC. This chain connects TRBV20-1 to TRBJ2-4; 9 bases fit TRBD2. Germline CDR1 is DFQATT and CDR2 is SNEGSKA (reference sequence). The V and J ends lost 1 base and 1 base, in that order; junction bases with no gene match: 5. The CDR3 spans 16 residues.

The chain couples TRBV6-1 to TRBJ2-3; D remains unclear. CDR3 length: 13 residues. Trimming shortened V by 1 base and J by 6 bases, and 8 bases separated the two germline ends. Per germline, CDR1 MNHNS and CDR2 SASEGT. The CDR3 is CASSEGLKDTQYF. CDR3 bases: TGTGCCAGCAGTGAAGGATTGAAGGATACGCAGTATTTT.

The chain combines TRBV12-3 or TRBV12-4 with TRBJ1-2, with a weak D call TRBD1 (6 bases). The CDR3 spans 15 residues. Trimming left V 7 bases short and J 2 bases short, with 17 bases between. This CDR3 reads CASTIGRGTNYGYTF. The CDR3 nucleotides read TGTGCCAGCACCATTGGGAGGGGGACCAACTATGGCTACACCTTC.

The chain carries TRBV7-2 and TRBJ2-7; possibly TRBD1 for D (6 bases). With 3 bases removed from V and 2 bases from J, the gap between germline ends came to 11 bases. The germline CDR1 and CDR2 sequences are SGHTA and FQGNSA. The length of the CDR3 is 14 residues. As DNA, the CDR3 is TGTGCCAGCAGCTTGTGGGACACCCCCTACGAGCAGTACTTC. It specifies CASSLWDTPYEQYF.

V gene TRBV24-1 combines with J gene TRBJ2-1; no reliable D call. Between the trimmed V and J ends, which lost 2 bases and 6 bases, there was a span of 10 bases. This CDR3 is 14 amino acids long. The germline CDR1 and CDR2 sequences are KGHDR and SFDVKD. The CDR3 coding sequence is TGTGCCACCAGTGATTGGGCTCACGCCAATGAGCAGTTCTTC. This gives the protein CATSDWAHANEQFF.

This clonotype has a handful of counts. This chain uses TRBV15 with TRBJ2-2, with 10 nucleotides matching TRBD1. Germline values: CDR1 LNHNV, CDR2 YYDKDF (reference sequence). The trim removed 1 base at V and 5 bases at J, leaving 1 base unmatched. CDR3 length: 15 residues. This chain's CDR3 is CATSRGGQGTGELFF. DNA for the CDR3: TGTGCCACCAGCAGAGGGGGACAGGGGACCGGGGAGCTGTTTTTT. The full variable domain, with the rest looked up from reference TRBV15 and TRBJ2-2, is DAMVIQNPRYQVTQFGKPVTLSCSQTLNHNVMYWYQQKSSQAPKLLFHYYDKDFNNEADTPDNFQSRRPNTSFCFLDIRSPGLGDTAMYLCATSRGGQGTGELFFGEGSRLTVL.

At least ten counts were recorded for this clonotype. The V and J genes are TRBV29-1 and TRBJ2-2; the match to TRBD1 covers 8 bases. V gave up 8 bases and J gave up 7 bases; unmatched junction bases: 18. The CDR3 length is 16 residues. The germline CDR1 and CDR2 sequences are SQVTM and ANQGSEA. The CDR3, as DNA: TGCAGCACAGGACAGGGAGAAGTGGGGCTGAACGGGGAGCTGTTTTTT. Its translation is CSTGQGEVGLNGELFF.

This clonotype was counted a few times. The V call is TRBV11-2, the J call TRBJ2-7; TRBD2 matches at 11 bases. After removal of 3 bases from V and 0 bases from J, the junction contained 19 bases not matched to a gene. The CDR3 spans 21 residues. The germline CDR1 and CDR2 sequences are SGHAT and FQNNGV. CDR3 sequence (DNA): TGTGCCAGCAGCTTTAGGAGTGCCGGGACAGGGACTAGCGGATACTCCTACGAGCAGTACTTC. Its protein is CASSFRSAGTGTSGYSYEQYF.

This clonotype was detected only a few times. The gene calls are TRBV7-8 and TRBJ2-5; TRBD2 agrees at 7 bases. Germline V gene data show CDR1 as SGHVS and CDR2 as FQNEAQ. Germline trimming cut 8 bases from V and 4 bases from J; bases unmatched to any gene: 4. This CDR3 has 12 amino acids. CDR3 nucleotides: TGTGCCAGCGAGACTAGCACAGAGACCCAGTACTTC. It translates to CASETSTETQYF.

The rearrangement joins TRBV2 to TRBJ2-6; D call uncertain. CDR3 length equals 16 residues. Germline V lookup: CDR1 SNHLY, CDR2 FYNNEI. The ends were cut back, 5 bases at V and 2 bases at J, with 13 bases in the middle. The CDR3 DNA reads as TGTGCCAGCAGTTTACAGCCCAGCGCTGGGGCCAACGTCCTGACTTTC. As protein: CASSLQPSAGANVLTF.

This clonotype came up a few times. The V gene is TRBV7-2, the J gene TRBJ1-1; perhaps TRBD1 as D (5 bases). Germline CDR1 SGHTA, CDR2 FQGNSA. V lost 2 bases to trimming and J lost 1 base, with 14 bases between them. The CDR3 length is 16 residues. CDR3 bases: TGTGCCAGCAGCTTACATAGAGCAGGGAAGAACACTGAAGCTTTCTTT. It encodes CASSLHRAGKNTEAFF.

This clonotype occurred a few times. The V and J genes are TRBV6-5 and TRBJ1-1; D ambiguous. This CDR3 has 15 amino acids. Trimming pared 6 bases from V and 1 base from J, leaving 15 bases between. CDR1 is MNHEY and CDR2 is SVGAGI in the germline V gene. The CDR3 DNA is TGTGCCAGCAGCACCCGCGGGAGGGAGAACACTGAAGCTTTCTTT. Amino acids: CASSTRGRENTEAFF.

V and J are TRBV11-2 and TRBJ2-3; D could derive from TRBD1 or TRBD2 (7 bases each). Trimming removed 4 bases from V and 5 bases from J, with 25 bases in between. The CDR3 loop spans 18 amino acids. The V gene's germline CDR1 is SGHAT and CDR2 FQNNGV. DNA of the CDR3: TGTGCCAGCAGCTCCCCAGGGGGGGTCCCCGGGAGGATAGATACGCAGTATTTT. The encoded protein is CASSSPGGVPGRIDTQYF.

This clonotype was detected many times. The genes are TRBV10-3 and TRBJ2-7; no clear D. V was trimmed by 2 bases and J by 4 bases, leaving 3 bases between them. Germline CDR1 and CDR2: ENHRY and SYGVKD. The CDR3 is 11 residues long. The CDR3 coding sequence is TGTGCCATCAGTGAGGCGTACGAGCAGTACTTC. Protein sequence: CAISEAYEQYF.

Only a few counts were recorded for this clonotype. V is TRBV29-1 and J is TRBJ2-2; 12 nucleotides match TRBD1. CDR1 and CDR2 (germline): SQVTM, ANQGSEA. This CDR3 has 15 amino acids. V lost 7 bases to trimming and J lost 2 bases; unmatched junction nucleotides: 5. DNA for the CDR3: TGCAGCGGGCTGGGGACAGGGGGCAACACCGGGGAGCTGTTTTTT. Translation: CSGLGTGGNTGELFF.

This chain links TRBV10-1 with TRBJ2-7; weak D call: TRBD1 (5 bases). This CDR3 comprises 12 residues. Trimming shortened V by 3 bases and J by 4 bases, and 7 bases separated the two germline ends. Germline V lookup: CDR1 WNHNN, CDR2 SYGVQD (reference sequence). CDR3 nucleotide sequence: TGCGCCAGCAGTGATGGGGCTTACGAGCAGTACTTC. Translating it yields CASSDGAYEQYF.

The V and J genes are TRBV5-5 and TRBJ2-7; possibly TRBD2 for D (5 bases). The CDR3 is 14 residues long. Per the germline V gene, CDR1 is SGHKS and CDR2 is YYEKEE (reference sequence). Trimming stripped 1 base from V and 2 bases from J, with 10 bases between. CDR3 region: CASSLYQEAYEQYF. CDR3 bases: TGTGCCAGCAGCTTGTACCAGGAGGCCTACGAGCAGTACTTC.

This clonotype came up a few times. The chain has TRBV20-1 and TRBJ1-5; 8 bases match TRBD1. CDR3 length: 14 amino acids. CDR1 and CDR2 (germline): DFQATT, SNEGSKA (reference sequence). Trimming at V came to 5 bases and at J to 0 bases, leaving 3 bases not matched to a gene. The CDR3 DNA sequence: TGCAGTGCTCCTGACAGGGGTAGCAATCAGCCCCAGCATTTT. Translating it yields CSAPDRGSNQPQHF.